This TCR beta chain emerged from a study of neoadjuvant anti-PD-1 for oral cavity cancer. Overall study context: Most patients had three to four biweekly doses of 3 mg/kg nivolumab before resection.

Assay used: immunoSEQ multiplex PCR; TCRdb lists only in-frame clones, some missing. The sample includes 15,000 to 20,000 clones, around 66% seen only once; the top ten take approximately 2.8%. This CDR3 spans 13 amino acids. From germline, CDR1 is MNHNS and CDR2 SASEGT. V was cut by 5 bases and J by 6 bases, with 11 bases left in between. The sample was PBMCs, taken before nivolumab (anti-PD-1) treatment. This rearrangement joins TRBV6-1 to TRBJ2-4; D might be TRBD1 or TRBD2, each matching 5 bases. This receptor was identified in a person aged 35-79 years with oral cavity squamous cell carcinoma. DNA for the CDR3: TGTGCCAGCAGTCCCGGGGCCTTAAACATTCAGTACTTC. This translates into CASSPGALNIQYF.